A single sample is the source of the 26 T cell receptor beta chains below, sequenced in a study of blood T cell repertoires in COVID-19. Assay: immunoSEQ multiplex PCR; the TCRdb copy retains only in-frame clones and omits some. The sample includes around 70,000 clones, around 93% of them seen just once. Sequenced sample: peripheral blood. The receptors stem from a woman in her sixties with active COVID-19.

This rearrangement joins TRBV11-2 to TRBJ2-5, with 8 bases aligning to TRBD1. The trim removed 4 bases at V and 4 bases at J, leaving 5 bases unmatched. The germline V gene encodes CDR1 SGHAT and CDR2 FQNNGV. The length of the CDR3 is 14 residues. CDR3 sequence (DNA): TGTGCCAGCAGCTCCACTGACAGGGGAGAGACCCAGTACTTC. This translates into CASSSTDRGETQYF.

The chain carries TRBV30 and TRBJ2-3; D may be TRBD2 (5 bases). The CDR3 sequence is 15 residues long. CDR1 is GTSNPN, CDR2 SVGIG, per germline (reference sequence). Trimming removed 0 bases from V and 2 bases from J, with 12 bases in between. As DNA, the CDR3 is TGTGCCTGGAGTGTTGGGAGTGGGCTCACAGATACGCAGTATTTT. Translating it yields CAWSVGSGLTDTQYF. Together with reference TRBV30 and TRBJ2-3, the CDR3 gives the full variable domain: SQTIHQWPATLVQPVGSPLSLECTVEGTSNPNLYWYRQAAGRGLQLLFYSVGIGQISSEVPQNLSASRPQDRQFILSSKKLLLSDSGFYLCAWSVGSGLTDTQYFGPGTRLTVL.

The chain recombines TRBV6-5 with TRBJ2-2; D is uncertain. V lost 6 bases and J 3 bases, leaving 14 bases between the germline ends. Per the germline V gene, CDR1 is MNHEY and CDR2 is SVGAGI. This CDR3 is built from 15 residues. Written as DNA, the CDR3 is TGTGCCAGCAGGGTGAATTCGATAGACACCGGGGAGCTGTTTTTT. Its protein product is CASRVNSIDTGELFF.

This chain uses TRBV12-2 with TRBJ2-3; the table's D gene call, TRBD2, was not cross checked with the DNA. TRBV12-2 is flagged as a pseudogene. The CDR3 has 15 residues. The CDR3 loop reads CASRPILASTDTQYF. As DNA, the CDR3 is TGTGCAAGTCGTCCGATTCTAGCGAGCACAGATACGCAGTATTTT.

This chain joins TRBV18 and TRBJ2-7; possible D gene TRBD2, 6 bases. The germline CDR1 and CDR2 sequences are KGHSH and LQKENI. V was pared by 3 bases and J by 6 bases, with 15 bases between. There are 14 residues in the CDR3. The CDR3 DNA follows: TGTGCCAGCTCACCGTTAGGGGAGGTTCGCGAGCAGTACTTC. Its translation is CASSPLGEVREQYF. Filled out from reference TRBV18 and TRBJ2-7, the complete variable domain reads NAGVMQNPRHLVRRRGQEARLRCSPMKGHSHVYWYRQLPEEGLKFMVYLQKENIIDESGMPKERFSAEFPKEGPSILRIQQVVRGDSAAYFCASSPLGEVREQYFGPGTRLTVT.

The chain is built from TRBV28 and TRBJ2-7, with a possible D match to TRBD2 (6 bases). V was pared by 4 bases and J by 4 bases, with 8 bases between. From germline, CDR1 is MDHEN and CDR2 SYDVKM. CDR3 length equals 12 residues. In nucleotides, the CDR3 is TGTGCCAGCAGTTACGGGACTTACGAGCAGTACTTC. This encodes CASSYGTYEQYF.

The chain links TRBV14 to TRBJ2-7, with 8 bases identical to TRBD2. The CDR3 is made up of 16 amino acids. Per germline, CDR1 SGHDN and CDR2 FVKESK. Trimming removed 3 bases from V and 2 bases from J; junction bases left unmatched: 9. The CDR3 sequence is CASSHTGGPQAYEQYF. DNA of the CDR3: TGTGCCAGCAGCCATACGGGAGGGCCCCAAGCCTACGAGCAGTACTTC. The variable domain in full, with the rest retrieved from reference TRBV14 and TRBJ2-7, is EAGVTQFPSHSVIEKGQTVTLRCDPISGHDNLYWYRRVMGKEIKFLLHFVKESKQDESGMPNNRFLAERTGGTYSTLKVQPAELEDSGVYFCASSHTGGPQAYEQYFGPGTRLTVT.

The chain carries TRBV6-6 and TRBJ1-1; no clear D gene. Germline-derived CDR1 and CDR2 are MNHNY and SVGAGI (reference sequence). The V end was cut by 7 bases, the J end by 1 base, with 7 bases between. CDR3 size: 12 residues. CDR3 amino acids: CASKSTNTEAFF. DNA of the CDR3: TGTGCCAGCAAGAGCACGAACACTGAAGCTTTCTTT.

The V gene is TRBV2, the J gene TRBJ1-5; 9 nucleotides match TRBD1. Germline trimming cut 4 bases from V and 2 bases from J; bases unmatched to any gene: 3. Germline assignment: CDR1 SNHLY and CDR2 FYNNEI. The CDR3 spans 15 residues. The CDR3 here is CASSGDRAGNQPQHF. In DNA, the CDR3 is TGTGCCAGCAGTGGGGACAGGGCGGGCAATCAGCCCCAGCATTTT.

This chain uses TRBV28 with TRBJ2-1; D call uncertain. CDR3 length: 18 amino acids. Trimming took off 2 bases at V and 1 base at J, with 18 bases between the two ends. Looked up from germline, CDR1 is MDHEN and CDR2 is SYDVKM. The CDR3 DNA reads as TGTGCCAGCAGTTTACCCACTACCGCAGCTAGGTCCTACAATGAGCAGTTCTTC. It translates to CASSLPTTAARSYNEQFF.

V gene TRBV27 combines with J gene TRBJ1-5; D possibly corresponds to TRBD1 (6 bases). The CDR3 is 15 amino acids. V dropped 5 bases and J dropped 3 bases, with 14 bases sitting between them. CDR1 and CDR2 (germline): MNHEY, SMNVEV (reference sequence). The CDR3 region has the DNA TGTGCCAGCAGTCCTTACGGACAGCCCAATCAGCCCCAGCATTTT. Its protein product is CASSPYGQPNQPQHF.

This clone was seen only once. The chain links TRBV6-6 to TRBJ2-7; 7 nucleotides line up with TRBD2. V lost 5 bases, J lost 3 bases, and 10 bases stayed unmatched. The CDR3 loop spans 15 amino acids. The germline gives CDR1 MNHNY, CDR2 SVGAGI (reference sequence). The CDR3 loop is CASSPSPASGYEQYF. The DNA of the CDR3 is TGTGCCAGCAGTCCTTCTCCGGCTAGCGGCTACGAGCAGTACTTC.

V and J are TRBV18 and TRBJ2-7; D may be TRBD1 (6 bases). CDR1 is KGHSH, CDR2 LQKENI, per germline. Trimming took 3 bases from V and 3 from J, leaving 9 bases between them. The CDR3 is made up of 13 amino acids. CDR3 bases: TGTGCCAGCTCACCGGGGGCTGACTACGAGCAGTACTTC. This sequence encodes CASSPGADYEQYF.

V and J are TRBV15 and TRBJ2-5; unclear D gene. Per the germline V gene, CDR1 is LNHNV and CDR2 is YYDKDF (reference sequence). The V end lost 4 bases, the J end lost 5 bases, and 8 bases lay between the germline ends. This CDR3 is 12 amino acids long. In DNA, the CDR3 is TGTGCCACCAGCAAGCTCGGGGAGACCCAGTACTTC. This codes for CATSKLGETQYF.

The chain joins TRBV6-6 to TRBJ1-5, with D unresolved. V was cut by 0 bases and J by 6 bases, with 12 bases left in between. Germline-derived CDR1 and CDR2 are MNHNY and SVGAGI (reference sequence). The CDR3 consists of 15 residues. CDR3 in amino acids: CASSYSRAVGQPQHF. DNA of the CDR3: TGTGCCAGCAGTTACTCGAGGGCGGTCGGTCAGCCCCAGCATTTT.

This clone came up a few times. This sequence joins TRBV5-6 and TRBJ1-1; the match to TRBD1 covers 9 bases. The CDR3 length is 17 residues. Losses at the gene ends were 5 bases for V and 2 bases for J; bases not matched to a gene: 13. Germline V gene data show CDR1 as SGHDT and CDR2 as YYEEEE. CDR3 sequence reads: CASSPGTGNRRNTEAFF. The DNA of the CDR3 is TGTGCCAGCAGTCCCGGGACAGGGAATCGGAGAAACACTGAAGCTTTCTTT.

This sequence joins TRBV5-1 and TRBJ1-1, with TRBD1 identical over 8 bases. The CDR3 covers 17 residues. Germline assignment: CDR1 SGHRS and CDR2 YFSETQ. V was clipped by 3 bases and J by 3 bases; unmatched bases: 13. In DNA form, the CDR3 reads TGCGCCAGCAGCTGGCCGACAGGGGAGGGTTTGGACACTGAAGCTTTCTTT. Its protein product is CASSWPTGEGLDTEAFF.

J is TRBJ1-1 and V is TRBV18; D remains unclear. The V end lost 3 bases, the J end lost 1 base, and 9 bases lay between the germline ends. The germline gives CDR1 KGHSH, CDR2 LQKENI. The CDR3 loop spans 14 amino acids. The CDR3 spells CASSPYGENTEAFF. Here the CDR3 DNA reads TGTGCCAGCTCACCCTACGGGGAGAACACTGAAGCTTTCTTT.

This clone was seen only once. CDR3 DNA sequence: TGTGCCAGTAGTCCACGAGGCCGGGGGAGCTACGAGCAGTACTTC. Translated, it gives CASSPRGRGSYEQYF. V is TRBV19 and J is TRBJ2-7; possibly TRBD2 for D (6 bases). V dropped 5 bases and J dropped 3 bases, with 17 bases sitting between them. The CDR3 is 15 amino acids. Germline loops: CDR1 LNHDA, CDR2 SQIVND (reference sequence). Together with reference TRBV19 and TRBJ2-7, the CDR3 gives the full variable domain: DGGITQSPKYLFRKEGQNVTLSCEQNLNHDAMYWYRQDPGQGLRLIYYSQIVNDFQKGDIAEGYSVSREKKESFPLTVTSAQKNPTAFYLCASSPRGRGSYEQYFGPGTRLTVT.

The CDR3 reads CSVDGASTEAFF. The CDR3 DNA reads TGCAGCGTTGATGGGGCGAGCACTGAAGCTTTCTTT. The chain has TRBV29-1 and TRBJ1-1, with D tentatively TRBD1 (5 bases). This CDR3 comprises 12 residues. Between the trimmed V and J ends, which lost 3 bases and 4 bases, there was a span of 9 bases. Germline V gene lookup returns CDR1 SQVTM and CDR2 ANQGSEA.

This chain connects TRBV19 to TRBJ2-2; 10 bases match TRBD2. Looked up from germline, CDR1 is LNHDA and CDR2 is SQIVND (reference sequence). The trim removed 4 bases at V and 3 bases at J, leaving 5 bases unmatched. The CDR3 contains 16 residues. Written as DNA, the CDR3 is TGTGCCAGTAGTAAGGGACTAGCGTTCGACACCGGGGAGCTGTTTTTT. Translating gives CASSKGLAFDTGELFF.

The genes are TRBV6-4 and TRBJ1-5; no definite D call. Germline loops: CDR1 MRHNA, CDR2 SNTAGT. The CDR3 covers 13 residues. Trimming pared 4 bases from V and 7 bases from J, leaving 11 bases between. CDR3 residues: CASSGESGQPQHF. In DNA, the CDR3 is TGTGCCAGCAGTGGGGAGTCTGGGCAGCCCCAGCATTTT.

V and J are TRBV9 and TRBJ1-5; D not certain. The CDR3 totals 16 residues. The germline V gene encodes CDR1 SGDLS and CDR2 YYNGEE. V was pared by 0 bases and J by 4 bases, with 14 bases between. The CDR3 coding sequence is TGTGCCAGCAGCGTAGGGTTCGGCGGCGGTAATCAGCCCCAGCATTTT. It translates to CASSVGFGGGNQPQHF.

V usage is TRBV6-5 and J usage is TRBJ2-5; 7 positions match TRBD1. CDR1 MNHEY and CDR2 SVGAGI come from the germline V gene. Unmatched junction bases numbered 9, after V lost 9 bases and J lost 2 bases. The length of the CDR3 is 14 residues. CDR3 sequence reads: CASSGQAFQETQYF. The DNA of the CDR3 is TGTGCCAGTTCAGGACAGGCATTTCAAGAGACCCAGTACTTC.

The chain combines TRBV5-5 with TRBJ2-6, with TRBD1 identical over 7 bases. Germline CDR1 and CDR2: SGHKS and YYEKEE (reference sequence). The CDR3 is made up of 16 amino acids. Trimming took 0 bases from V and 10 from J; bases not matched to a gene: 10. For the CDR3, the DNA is TGTGCCAGCAGCTTGGACAGGGGAATGGGATTGAACGTCCTGACTTTC. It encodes CASSLDRGMGLNVLTF.

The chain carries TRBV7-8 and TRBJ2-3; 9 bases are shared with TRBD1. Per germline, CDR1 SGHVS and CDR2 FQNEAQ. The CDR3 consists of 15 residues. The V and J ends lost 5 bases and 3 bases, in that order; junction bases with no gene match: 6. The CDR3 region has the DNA TGTGCCAGCAGCCGAGACAGGGGGAAGACAGATACGCAGTATTTT. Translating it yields CASSRDRGKTDTQYF.